Listed below are T cell receptor beta chains from one sample, sequenced in a study of coeliac disease. Assay used: immunoSEQ multiplex PCR; TCRdb lists only in-frame clones, some missing. Seen here are a few thousand clones, around 68% observed once, and the top ten hold 11%. Input material: intraepithelial lymphocytes from the gut. Every receptor here comes from a young woman with active celiac disease. Both conserved end residues are part of each CDR3. The D gene is left open where the match is weak. The size entry is marked missing in some rows and otherwise reads once, few, many or a size class.

J | D | size | V | CDR3 | DNA
TRBJ2-2 | TRBD2 | NA | TRBV7-6 | CASSFYQSTSGRAGELFF | TGTGCCAGCAGCTTTTACCAATCGACTAGCGGGAGGGCCGGGGAGCTGTTTTTT
TRBJ1-2 | TRBD1 | NA | TRBV28 | CASSPRTGPGYYGYTF | TGTGCCAGCAGTCCCAGGACAGGGCCCGGGTACTATGGCTACACCTTC
TRBJ1-2 | TRBD1 | few | TRBV9 | CASGDRGNYGYTF | TGTGCCAGCGGGGACAGGGGGAATTATGGCTACACCTTC
TRBJ2-5 | TRBD2 | NA | TRBV11-2 | CASSFGGGAETQYF | TGTGCCAGCAGCTTTGGGGGGGGTGCGGAGACCCAGTACTTC
TRBJ1-2 | NA | NA | TRBV7-2 | CASSLRREDYGYTF | TGTGCCAGCAGCCTTCGCAGGGAGGACTATGGCTACACCTTC
TRBJ2-3 | NA | few | TRBV6-6 | CASTRTSPTDTQYF | TGTGCCAGCACCCGAACAAGTCCCACAGATACGCAGTATTTT
TRBJ2-3 | TRBD2 | large | TRBV5-5 | CASSFGGGTDTQYF | TGTGCCAGCAGCTTCGGGGGGGGAACAGATACGCAGTATTTT
TRBJ2-5 | NA | NA | TRBV7-8 | CASKLAEETQYF | TGTGCCAGCAAGTTGGCTGAAGAGACCCAGTACTTC
TRBJ2-5 | TRBD2 | NA | TRBV9 | CASSVTLAGAPTETQYF | TGTGCCAGCAGCGTAACCCTAGCGGGGGCCCCAACGGAGACCCAGTACTTC
TRBJ2-3 | TRBD1 | NA | TRBV11-3 | CASSSGQGTDTQYF | TGTGCCAGCAGCTCGGGACAGGGGACAGATACGCAGTATTTT
TRBJ2-3 | TRBD1 | NA | TRBV28 | CASSRGDRGRRDTQYF | TGTGCCAGCAGTCGCGGCGACAGGGGAAGAAGGGATACGCAGTATTTT
TRBJ1-2 | TRBD1 | NA | TRBV5-1 | CASSLAAGGNYGYTF | TGCGCCAGCAGCTTGGCGGCAGGGGGGAACTATGGCTACACCTTC
TRBJ2-1 | TRBD1 | NA | TRBV7-9 | CASSLGQGVDNEQFF | TGTGCCAGCAGCCTGGGACAGGGGGTCGACAATGAGCAGTTCTTC
TRBJ2-1 | TRBD2 | few | TRBV7-6 | CASSTFLAGGGNEQFF | TGTGCCAGCAGCACCTTTCTAGCGGGAGGGGGTAATGAGCAGTTCTTC
TRBJ2-7 | TRBD2 | NA | TRBV5-6 | CASSPGGLAGVSEQYF | TGTGCCAGCAGCCCTGGAGGACTAGCGGGAGTAAGCGAGCAGTACTTC
TRBJ1-1 | TRBD1 | NA | TRBV14 | CASSPMTGVTAFF | TGTGCCAGCAGCCCAATGACAGGGGTAACAGCTTTCTTT
TRBJ1-2 | TRBD1 | NA | TRBV4-1 | CASRNVGQGDGYTF | TGCGCCAGCAGGAACGTGGGACAGGGTGATGGCTACACCTTC
TRBJ2-1 | NA | NA | TRBV1 | CTSSTRTSGGSYNEQFF | TGCACCAGCAGCACCCGGACTAGCGGGGGCTCCTACAATGAGCAGTTCTTC
TRBJ1-1 | TRBD1 | NA | TRBV6-1 | CASSDRGRRGNTEAFF | TGTGCCAGCAGTGACAGGGGGCGAAGAGGGAACACTGAAGCTTTCTTT
TRBJ1-3 | TRBD1 | NA | TRBV7-2 | CASSVGTASGNTIYF | TGTGCCAGCAGCGTTGGGACAGCCTCTGGAAACACCATATATTTT
TRBJ2-7 | TRBD2 | NA | TRBV11-2 | CASSLRPSGAFYEQYF | TGTGCCAGCAGCTTAAGACCTAGCGGGGCTTTCTACGAGCAGTACTTC
TRBJ2-6 | NA | NA | TRBV4-2 | CASSQEVRGRHSGANVLTF | TGTGCCAGCAGCCAAGAGGTGCGCGGGCGCCACTCTGGGGCCAACGTCCTGACTTTC
TRBJ2-1 | NA | NA | TRBV7-8 | CASSLVGGGSYNEQFF | TGTGCCAGCAGCTTAGTCGGCGGTGGGTCGTACAATGAGCAGTTCTTC
TRBJ1-1 | NA | NA | TRBV5-4 | CASSLAQAPEAFF | TGTGCCAGCAGCTTGGCTCAGGCCCCCGAAGCTTTCTTT
TRBJ1-2 | TRBD1 | NA | TRBV9 | CASTLNSGGVYGYTF | TGTGCCAGCACCTTGAATTCAGGGGGCGTTTATGGCTACACCTTC
TRBJ2-1 | TRBD1 | NA | TRBV9 | CASSVGDRVNEQFF | TGTGCCAGCAGCGTAGGGGACAGGGTTAATGAGCAGTTCTTC
TRBJ2-7 | TRBD1 | NA | TRBV7-8 | CASSLGSGGASYEQYF | TGTGCCAGCAGCTTAGGGTCAGGGGGCGCGTCCTACGAGCAGTACTTC
TRBJ2-3 | TRBD2 | NA | TRBV4-3 | CASSQDVAGGPSTQYF | TGCGCCAGCAGCCAAGATGTAGCGGGGGGGCCGAGTACGCAGTATTTT
TRBJ2-3 | TRBD2 | NA | TRBV4-3 | CASSQEGREDTQYF | TGCGCCAGCAGCCAAGAAGGGAGGGAAGATACGCAGTATTTT
TRBJ1-1 | NA | NA | TRBV2 | CASSDNEEILNTEAFF | TGTGCCAGCAGTGATAATGAGGAGATACTGAACACTGAAGCTTTCTTT
TRBJ2-7 | NA | NA | TRBV28 | CASSLLSYYGSTYEQYF | TGTGCCAGCAGTTTATTATCTTACTATGGTTCAACCTACGAGCAGTACTTC
TRBJ2-3 | NA | NA | TRBV1 | CTSSPTSATTDF | TGCACCAGCAGCCCAACTAGCGCCACCACGGATTTT
TRBJ1-1 | NA | few | TRBV5-6 | CASSSNAWRNTEAFF | TGTGCCAGCAGCTCAAACGCCTGGAGGAACACTGAAGCTTTCTTT
TRBJ2-5 | TRBD2 | once | TRBV11-2 | CASSSTSGRQTETQYF | TGTGCCAGCAGCAGTACTAGCGGGAGACAGACCGAGACCCAGTACTTC
TRBJ2-7 | NA | NA | TRBV6-4 | CASRKGVLCHDYEQYF | TGTGCCAGCAGAAAAGGGGTCTTGTGCCACGACTACGAGCAGTACTTC
TRBJ2-5 | NA | few | TRBV7-9 | CASSLGSSETQYF | TGTGCCAGCAGCTTAGGTTCTTCAGAGACCCAGTACTTC